This T cell receptor (beta chain) comes out of a study of T cells in localized non-small cell lung cancer. Overall study results and limits: Adjacent uninvolved lung tissue had the highest T cell clonality, exceeding tumor. Adjacent lung had a median roughly 58 of the 100 largest tumor clones.

Profiling relied on immunoSEQ multiplex PCR, and the TCRdb table lists in-frame clones only, not all of them. The sample consists of 1,500 to 2,000 clones, around a third of them appearing once. The V end lost 4 bases, the J end lost 4 bases, and 13 bases lay between the germline ends. CDR3 length: 14 amino acids. Germline V lookup: CDR1 SGHDN, CDR2 FVKESK. With respect to this clone: Its antigen remains unknown.

The source was normal lung tissue next to the tumor, collected before any cancer treatment. The rearrangement joins TRBV14 to TRBJ1-1, with a possible D match to TRBD1 (6 bases). This receptor was obtained from a male donor at least 60 years old with stage I squamous cell lung carcinoma. CDR3 loop: CASSPPGAGTEAFF. CDR3 in DNA: TGTGCCAGCAGCCCTCCAGGGGCCGGCACTGAAGCTTTCTTT.